The next 8 T cell receptor beta chains were all read from a single sample in a study of blood T cell repertoires in COVID-19 (dated by TCRdb to about 2020). Library generation was performed with the immunoSEQ multiplex PCR assay. TCRdb obtained this table from immuneACCESS and retained in-frame rearrangements with V and J assigned. These tables miss some clones; where compared with another copy, unresolved V genes account for less than half of the shortfall, and the remainder is unexplained. Present in this sample are approximately 100,000 clones, 70% to 85% of which were seen just once. The ten largest clones take up roughly 7.9% of the sample. The sequencing sample was made of peripheral blood. The receptors originated from a woman of 80 years or more with active or convalescent COVID-19.

The V call is TRBV25-1, the J call TRBJ2-7, with 9 positions matching TRBD1. CDR1 is MGHDK, CDR2 SYGVNS, per germline. The junction had 8 bases not matched to a gene; V was cut back by 4 bases and J by 4 bases. The CDR3 extends over 15 amino acids. CDR3 sequence (DNA): TGTGCCAGCAGTGCCCGTAGGGACAGGGCGTACGAGCAGTACTTC. It codes for CASSARRDRAYEQYF.

This clone was seen a few times. The chain is built from TRBV27 and TRBJ2-5; 9 bases fit TRBD2. Germline V gene lookup returns CDR1 MNHEY and CDR2 SMNVEV (reference sequence). This CDR3 spans 16 amino acids. The V and J ends lost 5 bases and 1 base, in that order; junction bases with no gene match: 8. CDR3 DNA sequence: TGTGCCAGCAGTCTGAGATCTAGCGGGATCCAAGAGACCCAGTACTTC. This encodes CASSLRSSGIQETQYF.

This chain links TRBV6-5 with TRBJ1-1, with a weak D call TRBD1 (5 bases). V was shortened by 1 base and J by 7 bases, with 10 bases between the two germline ends. The germline gives CDR1 MNHEY, CDR2 SVGAGI. The CDR3 is made up of 13 amino acids. The CDR3 nucleotides are TGTGCCAGCAGTTACTTTGGAAGGGGTGAAGCTTTCTTT. Protein product: CASSYFGRGEAFF.

The J gene is TRBJ1-1, the V gene TRBV5-1; a weak D match, TRBD1 (5 bases). V lost 2 bases to trimming and J lost 1 base, with 12 bases between them. Germline values: CDR1 SGHRS, CDR2 YFSETQ. The CDR3 totals 15 residues. The chain's CDR3 is CASSLDSNRNTEAFF. The CDR3 nucleotides are TGCGCCAGCAGCTTAGACAGTAACAGGAACACTGAAGCTTTCTTT.

The chain carries TRBV19 and TRBJ2-2; TRBD1 matches 7 bases. Germline lookup yields CDR1 LNHDA and CDR2 SQIVND (reference sequence). The V and J ends lost 3 bases and 2 bases, in that order; junction bases with no gene match: 3. The CDR3 is made up of 15 amino acids. The CDR3 sequence is CASSIQGVNTGELFF. In nucleotides, the CDR3 is TGTGCCAGTAGTATTCAGGGGGTAAACACCGGGGAGCTGTTTTTT.

This rearrangement joins TRBV6-5 to TRBJ2-1; 10 positions agree with TRBD2. Germline V gene lookup returns CDR1 MNHEY and CDR2 SVGAGI. This CDR3 is built from 15 residues. The V and J ends lost 5 bases and 6 bases, in that order; junction bases with no gene match: 7. The CDR3 sequence: CASSPRGLATNEQFF. The CDR3 bases are TGTGCCAGCAGTCCTCGGGGACTAGCGACCAATGAGCAGTTCTTC.

For this clone: At one boundary the junction diverges from the germline segment, which might be a read error. The chain recombines TRBV11-2 with TRBJ1-4, with TRBD1 matching over 8 bases. CDR3 length: 14 amino acids. CDR1 is SGHAT, CDR2 FQNNGV, per germline. CDR3 region: CAGSRGQAGEKLFF. The CDR3 DNA follows: TGTGCCGGCAGCCGGGGACAGGCCGGGGAAAAACTGTTTTTT.

The chain links TRBV10-2 to TRBJ1-2; TRBD1 aligns across 7 bases. The length of the CDR3 is 14 residues. Unmatched junction bases numbered 9, after V lost 8 bases and J lost 3 bases. From germline, CDR1 is WSHSY and CDR2 SAAADI. Here the CDR3 DNA reads TGCGCCAGCGCTGAGGGGGCGGTCGACTATGGCTACACCTTC. It is translated as CASAEGAVDYGYTF.